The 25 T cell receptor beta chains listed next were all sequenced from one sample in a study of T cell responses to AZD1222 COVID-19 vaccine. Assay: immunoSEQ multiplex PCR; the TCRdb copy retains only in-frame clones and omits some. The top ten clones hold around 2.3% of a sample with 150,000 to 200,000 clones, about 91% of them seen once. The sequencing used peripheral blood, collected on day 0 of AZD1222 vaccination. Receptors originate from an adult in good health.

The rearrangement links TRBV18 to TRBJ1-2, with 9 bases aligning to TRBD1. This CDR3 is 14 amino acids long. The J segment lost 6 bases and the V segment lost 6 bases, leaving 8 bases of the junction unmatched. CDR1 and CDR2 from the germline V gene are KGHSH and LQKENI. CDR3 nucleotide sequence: TGTGCCAGCTCGGAGGGACAGGGAGGGGATGGCTACACCTTC. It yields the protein CASSEGQGGDGYTF.

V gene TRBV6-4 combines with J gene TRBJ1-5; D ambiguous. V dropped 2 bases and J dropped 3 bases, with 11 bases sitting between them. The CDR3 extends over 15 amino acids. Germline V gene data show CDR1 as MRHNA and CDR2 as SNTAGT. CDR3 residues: CASSDTAGFNQPQHF. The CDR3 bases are TGTGCCAGCAGTGACACGGCAGGTTTCAATCAGCCCCAGCATTTT.

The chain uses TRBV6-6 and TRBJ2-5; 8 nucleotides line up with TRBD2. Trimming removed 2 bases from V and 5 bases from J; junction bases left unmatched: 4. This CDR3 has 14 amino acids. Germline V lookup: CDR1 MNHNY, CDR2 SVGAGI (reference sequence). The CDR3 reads CASSYDGGVETQYF. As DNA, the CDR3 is TGTGCCAGCAGTTACGACGGGGGGGTGGAGACCCAGTACTTC.

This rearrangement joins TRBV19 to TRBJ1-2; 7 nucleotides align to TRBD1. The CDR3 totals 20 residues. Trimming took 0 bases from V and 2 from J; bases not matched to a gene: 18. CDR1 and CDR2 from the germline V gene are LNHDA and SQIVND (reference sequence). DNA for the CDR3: TGTGCCAGTAGTATAGATCCCTTCCGACAGGGCACTGGGCTAAACTATGGCTACACCTTC. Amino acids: CASSIDPFRQGTGLNYGYTF.

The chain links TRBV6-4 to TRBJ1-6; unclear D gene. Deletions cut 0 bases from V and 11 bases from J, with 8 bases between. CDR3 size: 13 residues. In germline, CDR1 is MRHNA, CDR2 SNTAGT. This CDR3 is CASSDSEGAPLHF. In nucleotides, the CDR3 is TGTGCCAGCAGTGACTCGGAGGGAGCACCCCTCCACTTT.

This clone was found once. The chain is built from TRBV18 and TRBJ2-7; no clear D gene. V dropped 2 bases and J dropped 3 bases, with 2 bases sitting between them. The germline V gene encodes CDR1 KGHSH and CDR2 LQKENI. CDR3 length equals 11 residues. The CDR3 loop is CASSPNYEQYF. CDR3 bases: TGTGCCAGCTCACCAAACTACGAGCAGTACTTC.

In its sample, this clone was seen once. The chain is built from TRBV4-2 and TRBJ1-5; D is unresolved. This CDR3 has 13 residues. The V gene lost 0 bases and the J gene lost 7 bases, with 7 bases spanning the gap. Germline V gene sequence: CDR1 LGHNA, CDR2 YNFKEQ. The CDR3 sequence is CASSQDVGQPQHF. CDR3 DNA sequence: TGTGCCAGCAGCCAAGATGTAGGCCAGCCCCAGCATTTT.

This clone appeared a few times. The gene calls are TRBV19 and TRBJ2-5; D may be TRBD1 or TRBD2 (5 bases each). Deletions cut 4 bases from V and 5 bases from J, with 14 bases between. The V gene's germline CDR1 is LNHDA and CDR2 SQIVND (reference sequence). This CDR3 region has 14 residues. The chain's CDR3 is CASSKRRDDETQYF. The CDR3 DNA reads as TGTGCCAGTAGTAAGAGACGGGACGATGAGACCCAGTACTTC.

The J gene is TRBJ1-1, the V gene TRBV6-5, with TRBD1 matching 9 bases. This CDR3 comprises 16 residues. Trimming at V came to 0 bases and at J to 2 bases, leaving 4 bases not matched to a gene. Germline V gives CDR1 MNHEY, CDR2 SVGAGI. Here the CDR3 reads CASSYSYRGLNTEAFF. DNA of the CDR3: TGTGCCAGCAGTTACTCATACAGGGGGCTCAACACTGAAGCTTTCTTT.

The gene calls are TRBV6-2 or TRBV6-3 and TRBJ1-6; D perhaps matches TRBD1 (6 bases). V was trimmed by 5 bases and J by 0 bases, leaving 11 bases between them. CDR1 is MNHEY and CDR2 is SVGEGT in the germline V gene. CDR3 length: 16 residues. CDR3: CASSPRGSSYNSPLHF. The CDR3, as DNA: TGTGCCAGCAGTCCCAGGGGAAGCTCCTATAATTCACCCCTCCACTTT.

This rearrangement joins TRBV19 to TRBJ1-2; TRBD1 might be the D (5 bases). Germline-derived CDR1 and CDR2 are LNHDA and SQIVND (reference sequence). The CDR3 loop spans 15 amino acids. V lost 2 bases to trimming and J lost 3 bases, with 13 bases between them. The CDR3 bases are TGTGCCAGTAGTATAAATCCGGGGCTCGACTATGGCTACACCTTC. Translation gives CASSINPGLDYGYTF.

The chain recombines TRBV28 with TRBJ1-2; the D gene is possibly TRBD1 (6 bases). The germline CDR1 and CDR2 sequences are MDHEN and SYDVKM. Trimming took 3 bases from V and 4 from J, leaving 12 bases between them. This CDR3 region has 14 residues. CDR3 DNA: TGTGCCAGCAGTTTGGACAGTCTAGGCTATGGCTACACCTTC. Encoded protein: CASSLDSLGYGYTF.

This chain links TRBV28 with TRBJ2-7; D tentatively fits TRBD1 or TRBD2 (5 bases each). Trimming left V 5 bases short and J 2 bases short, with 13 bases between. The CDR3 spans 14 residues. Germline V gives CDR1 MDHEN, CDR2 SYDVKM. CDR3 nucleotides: TGTGCCAGCAGTACGACGGGACGGACCTACGAGCAGTACTTC. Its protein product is CASSTTGRTYEQYF.

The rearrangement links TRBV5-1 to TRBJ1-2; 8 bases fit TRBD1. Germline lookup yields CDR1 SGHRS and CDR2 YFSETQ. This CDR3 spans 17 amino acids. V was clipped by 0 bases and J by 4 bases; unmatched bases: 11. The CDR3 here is CASSLGRQGTATYGYTF. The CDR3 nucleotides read TGCGCCAGCAGCTTGGGCCGACAGGGGACTGCCACCTATGGCTACACCTTC.

The CDR3 nucleotides read TGTGCCAGCAGCTCCAGGGACTCTGGCAATCAGCCCCAGCATTTT. Translation gives CASSSRDSGNQPQHF. This chain connects TRBV7-8 to TRBJ1-5, with a tentative D call TRBD1 (5 bases). CDR1 is SGHVS and CDR2 is FQNEAQ in the germline V gene. Trimming took off 4 bases at V and 2 bases at J, with 12 bases between the two ends. This CDR3 spans 15 amino acids.

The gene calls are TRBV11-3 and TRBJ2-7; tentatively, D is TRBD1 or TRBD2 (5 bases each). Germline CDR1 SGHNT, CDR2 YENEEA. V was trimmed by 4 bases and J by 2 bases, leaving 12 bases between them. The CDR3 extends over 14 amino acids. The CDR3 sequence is CASSSRRDPYEQYF. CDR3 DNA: TGTGCCAGCAGCTCCAGACGGGACCCCTACGAGCAGTACTTC.

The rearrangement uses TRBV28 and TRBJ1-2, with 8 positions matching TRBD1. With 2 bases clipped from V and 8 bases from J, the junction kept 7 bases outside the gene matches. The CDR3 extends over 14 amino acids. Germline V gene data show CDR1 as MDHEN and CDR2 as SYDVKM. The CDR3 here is CASSLRTGRAGYTF. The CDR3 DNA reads TGTGCCAGCAGTTTACGGACAGGGCGAGCGGGCTACACCTTC.

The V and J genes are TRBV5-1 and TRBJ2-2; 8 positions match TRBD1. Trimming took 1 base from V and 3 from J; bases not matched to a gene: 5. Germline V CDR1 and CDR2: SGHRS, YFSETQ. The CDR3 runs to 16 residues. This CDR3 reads CASSLNRGADTGELFF. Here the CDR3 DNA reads TGCGCCAGCAGCTTGAACAGGGGGGCGGACACCGGGGAGCTGTTTTTT.

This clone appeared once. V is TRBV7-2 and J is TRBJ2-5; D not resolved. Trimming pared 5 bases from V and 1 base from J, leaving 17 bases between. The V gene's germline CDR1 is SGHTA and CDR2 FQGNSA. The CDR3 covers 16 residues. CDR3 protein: CASSPQEGLFQETQYF. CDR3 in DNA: TGTGCCAGCAGCCCCCAGGAAGGGCTGTTCCAAGAGACCCAGTACTTC.

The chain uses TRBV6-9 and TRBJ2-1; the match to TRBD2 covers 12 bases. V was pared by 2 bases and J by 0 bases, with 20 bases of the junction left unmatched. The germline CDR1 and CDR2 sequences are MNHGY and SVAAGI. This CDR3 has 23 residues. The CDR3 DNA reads TGTGCCAGCAGTTATAATGGTAGGACAGGGGCGCCTAGCGGGAGGGCCTCCTACAATGAGCAGTTCTTC. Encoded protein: CASSYNGRTGAPSGRASYNEQFF.

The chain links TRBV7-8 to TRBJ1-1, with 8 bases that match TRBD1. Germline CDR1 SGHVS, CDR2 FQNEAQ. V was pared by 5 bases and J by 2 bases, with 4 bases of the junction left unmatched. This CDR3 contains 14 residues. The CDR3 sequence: CASSPGGSNTEAFF. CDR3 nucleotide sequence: TGTGCCAGCAGCCCAGGGGGCTCCAACACTGAAGCTTTCTTT.

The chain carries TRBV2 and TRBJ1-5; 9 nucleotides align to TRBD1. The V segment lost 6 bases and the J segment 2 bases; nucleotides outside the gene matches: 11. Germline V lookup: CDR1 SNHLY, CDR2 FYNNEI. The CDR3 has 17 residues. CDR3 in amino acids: CASRATRTGAGNQPQHF. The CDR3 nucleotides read TGTGCCAGCAGAGCGACCCGGACAGGGGCCGGCAATCAGCCCCAGCATTTT.

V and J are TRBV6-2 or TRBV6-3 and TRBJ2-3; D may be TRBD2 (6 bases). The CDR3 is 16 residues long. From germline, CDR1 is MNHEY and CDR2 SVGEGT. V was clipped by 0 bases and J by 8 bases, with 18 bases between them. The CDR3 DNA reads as TGTGCCAGCAGTTACTCCGGGGGAGCGGTTAGCGGTACGCAGTATTTT. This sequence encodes CASSYSGGAVSGTQYF.

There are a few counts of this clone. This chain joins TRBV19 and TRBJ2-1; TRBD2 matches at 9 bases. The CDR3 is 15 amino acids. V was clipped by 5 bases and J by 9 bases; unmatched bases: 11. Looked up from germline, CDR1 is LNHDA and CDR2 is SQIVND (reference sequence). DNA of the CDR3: TGTGCCAGTAGTCCTACAGGACTAGCGTCAATTGAGCAGTTCTTC. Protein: CASSPTGLASIEQFF. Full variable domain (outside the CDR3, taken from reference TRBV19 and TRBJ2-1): DGGITQSPKYLFRKEGQNVTLSCEQNLNHDAMYWYRQDPGQGLRLIYYSQIVNDFQKGDIAEGYSVSREKKESFPLTVTSAQKNPTAFYLCASSPTGLASIEQFFGPGTRLTVL.

The CDR3 DNA reads TGCGCCAGCAGCTTGGGAGGGCGGGGAACAGATACGCAGTATTTT. This gives the protein CASSLGGRGTDTQYF. V gene TRBV5-1 combines with J gene TRBJ2-3, with a tentative D call TRBD2 (6 bases). The CDR3 loop spans 15 amino acids. V gave up 0 bases and J gave up 3 bases, with 11 bases separating them. Germline lookup yields CDR1 SGHRS and CDR2 YFSETQ.